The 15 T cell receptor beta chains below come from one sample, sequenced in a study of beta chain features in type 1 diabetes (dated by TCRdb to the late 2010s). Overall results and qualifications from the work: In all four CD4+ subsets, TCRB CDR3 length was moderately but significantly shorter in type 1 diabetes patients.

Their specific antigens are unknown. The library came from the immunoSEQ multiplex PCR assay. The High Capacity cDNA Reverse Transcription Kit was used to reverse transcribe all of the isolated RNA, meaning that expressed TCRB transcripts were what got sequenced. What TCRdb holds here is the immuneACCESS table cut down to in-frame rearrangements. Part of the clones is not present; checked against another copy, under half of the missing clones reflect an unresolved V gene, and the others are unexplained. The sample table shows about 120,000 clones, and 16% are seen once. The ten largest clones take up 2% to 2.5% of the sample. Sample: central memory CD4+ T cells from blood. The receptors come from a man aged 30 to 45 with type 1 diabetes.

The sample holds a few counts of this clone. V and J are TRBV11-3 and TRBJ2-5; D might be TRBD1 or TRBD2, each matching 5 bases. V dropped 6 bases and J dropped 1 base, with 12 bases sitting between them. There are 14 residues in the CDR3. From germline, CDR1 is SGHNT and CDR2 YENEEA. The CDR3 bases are TGTGCCAGCAGTCTTGGGACGGCCCAAGAGACCCAGTACTTC. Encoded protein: CASSLGTAQETQYF.

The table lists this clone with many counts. In DNA form, the CDR3 reads TGTGCCATCAGTGAGTCGACGGGGGGGCCCGAGCAGTACTTC. Residues: CAISESTGGPEQYF. The chain is built from TRBV10-3 and TRBJ2-7; 8 bases are a match to TRBD2. The germline V gene has CDR1 ENHRY and CDR2 SYGVKD. Germline trimming cut 0 bases from V and 6 bases from J; bases unmatched to any gene: 4. The CDR3 is 14 residues long.

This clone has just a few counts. CDR3 sequence reads: CASSAWTYEQYF. The CDR3 region has the DNA TGTGCCAGCAGTGCTTGGACCTACGAGCAGTACTTC. The rearrangement joins TRBV6-1 to TRBJ2-7; no definite D call. The CDR3 loop spans 12 amino acids. V was clipped by 4 bases and J by 2 bases, with 6 bases between them. Germline loops: CDR1 MNHNS, CDR2 SASEGT.

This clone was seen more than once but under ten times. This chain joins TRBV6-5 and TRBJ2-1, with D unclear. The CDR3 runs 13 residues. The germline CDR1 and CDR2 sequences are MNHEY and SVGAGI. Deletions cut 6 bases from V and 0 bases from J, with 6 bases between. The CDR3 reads CASRMNSYNEQFF. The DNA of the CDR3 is TGTGCCAGCAGGATGAACTCCTACAATGAGCAGTTCTTC.

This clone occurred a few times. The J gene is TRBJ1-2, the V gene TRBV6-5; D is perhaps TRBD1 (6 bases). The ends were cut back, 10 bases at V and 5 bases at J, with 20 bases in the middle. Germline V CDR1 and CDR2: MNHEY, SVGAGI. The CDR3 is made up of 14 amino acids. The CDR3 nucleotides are TGTGCCACCAAGGGGGGCACAAGTTCGTATGGCTACACCTTC. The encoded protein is CATKGGTSSYGYTF.

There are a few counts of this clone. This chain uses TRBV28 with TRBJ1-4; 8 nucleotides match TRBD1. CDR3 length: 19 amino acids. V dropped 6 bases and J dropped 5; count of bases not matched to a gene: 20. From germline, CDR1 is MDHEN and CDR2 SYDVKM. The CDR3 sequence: CASSAPTRTGLTPNEKLFF. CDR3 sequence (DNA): TGTGCCAGCAGCGCACCTACAAGGACAGGGTTGACGCCGAATGAAAAACTGTTTTTT.

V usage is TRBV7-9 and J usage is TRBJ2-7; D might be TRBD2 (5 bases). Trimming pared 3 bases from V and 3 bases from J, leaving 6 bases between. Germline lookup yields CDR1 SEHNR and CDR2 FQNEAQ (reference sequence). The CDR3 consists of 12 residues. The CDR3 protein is CASSFDYYEQYF. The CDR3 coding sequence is TGTGCCAGCAGCTTCGACTACTACGAGCAGTACTTC.

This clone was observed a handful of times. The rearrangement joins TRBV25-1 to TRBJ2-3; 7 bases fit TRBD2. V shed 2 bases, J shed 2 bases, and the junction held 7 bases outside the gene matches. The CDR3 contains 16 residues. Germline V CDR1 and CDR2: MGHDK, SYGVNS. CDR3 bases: TGTGCCAGCAGTGAACCGGCTAGCGGTTTCACAGATACGCAGTATTTT. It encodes CASSEPASGFTDTQYF.

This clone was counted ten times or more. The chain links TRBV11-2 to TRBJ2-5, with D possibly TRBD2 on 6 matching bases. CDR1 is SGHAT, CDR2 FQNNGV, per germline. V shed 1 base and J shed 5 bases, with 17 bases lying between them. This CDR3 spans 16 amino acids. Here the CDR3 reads CASSLVVRDSRETQYF. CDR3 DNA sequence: TGTGCCAGCAGCTTAGTAGTCCGGGACTCCAGGGAGACCCAGTACTTC.

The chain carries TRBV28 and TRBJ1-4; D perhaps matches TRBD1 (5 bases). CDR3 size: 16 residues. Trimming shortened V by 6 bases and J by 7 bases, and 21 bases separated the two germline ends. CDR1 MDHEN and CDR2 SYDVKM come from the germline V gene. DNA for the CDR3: TGTGCCAGCAGCATTGGGACCTCTATCCGGGGTGAAAAACTGTTTTTT. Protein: CASSIGTSIRGEKLFF.

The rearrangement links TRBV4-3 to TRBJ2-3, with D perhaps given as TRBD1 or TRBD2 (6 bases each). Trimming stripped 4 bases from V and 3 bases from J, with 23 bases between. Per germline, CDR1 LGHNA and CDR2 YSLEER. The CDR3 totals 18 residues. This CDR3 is CASSRPAGREGVTDTQYF. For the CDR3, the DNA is TGCGCCAGCAGCCGCCCCGCGGGACGAGAGGGGGTGACAGATACGCAGTATTTT.

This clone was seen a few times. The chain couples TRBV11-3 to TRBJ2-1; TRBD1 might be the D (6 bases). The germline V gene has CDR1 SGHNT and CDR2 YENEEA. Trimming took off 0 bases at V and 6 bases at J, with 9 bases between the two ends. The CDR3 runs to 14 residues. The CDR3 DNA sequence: TGTGCCAGCAGCTTAGAGGACAGCAGCAATGAGCAGTTCTTC. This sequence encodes CASSLEDSSNEQFF.

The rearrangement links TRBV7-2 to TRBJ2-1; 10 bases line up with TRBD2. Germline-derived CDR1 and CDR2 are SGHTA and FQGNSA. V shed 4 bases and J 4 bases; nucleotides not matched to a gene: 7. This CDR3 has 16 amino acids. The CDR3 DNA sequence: TGTGCCAGCAGCTCATTTAGCGGGGGGACTTACAATGAGCAGTTCTTC. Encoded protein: CASSSFSGGTYNEQFF.

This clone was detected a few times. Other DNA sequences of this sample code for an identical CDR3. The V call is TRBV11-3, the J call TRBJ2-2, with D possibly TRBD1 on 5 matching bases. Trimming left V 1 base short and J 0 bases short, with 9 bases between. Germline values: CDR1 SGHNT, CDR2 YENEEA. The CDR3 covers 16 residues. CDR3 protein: CASSLGRTTNTGELFF. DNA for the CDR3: TGTGCCAGCAGCTTAGGTCGGACAACGAACACCGGGGAGCTGTTTTTT.

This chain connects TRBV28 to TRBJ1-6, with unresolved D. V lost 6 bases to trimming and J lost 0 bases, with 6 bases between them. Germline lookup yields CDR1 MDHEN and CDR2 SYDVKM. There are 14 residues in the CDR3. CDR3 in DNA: TGTGCCAGCAGCCGCAGCTCCTATAATTCACCCCTCCACTTT. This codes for CASSRSSYNSPLHF.